Shown below are 7 T cell receptor beta chains from a single sample sequenced in a study of response to subunit inactivated influenza vaccine. Via MiXCR, TCRdb re-called the RT-PCR reads, giving one row per CDR3 protein. The data show hundreds of thousands of distinct CDR3 sequences, around 18% seen once. This specimen consisted of PBMCs from blood, obtained around 5 days after vaccination. The source is a middle-aged man who received an inactivated influenza vaccine.

The sample holds a few counts of this clonotype. CDR3 in DNA: TGTGCCAGCAGGGGGGCCCAGATGGGGGCCAACGTCCTGACTTTC. Its protein is CASRGAQMGANVLTF. The chain recombines TRBV6-2 or TRBV6-3 with TRBJ2-6, with D maybe TRBD1 (6 bases). V was clipped by 6 bases and J by 4 bases, with 13 bases between them. Germline V gene data show CDR1 as MNHEY and CDR2 as SVGEGT. The CDR3 is made up of 15 amino acids.

This clonotype came up a few times. The gene calls are TRBV6-2 or TRBV6-3 and TRBJ2-7; D is possibly TRBD1 (6 bases). Germline V gives CDR1 MNHEY, CDR2 SVGEGT. V was shortened by 6 bases and J by 4 bases, with 13 bases between the two germline ends. The CDR3 extends over 13 amino acids. DNA of the CDR3: TGTGCCAGCAGGCCCACAGGGCAGTACGAGCAGTACTTC. It codes for CASRPTGQYEQYF.

This clonotype has just a few counts. The chain couples TRBV12-3 or TRBV12-4 to TRBJ2-2, with no clear D. Trimming removed 6 bases from V and 1 base from J, with 3 bases in between. This CDR3 region has 12 residues. The DNA of the CDR3 is TGTGCCAGCAGGTGGAACACCGGGGAGCTGTTTTTT. Translation: CASRWNTGELFF.

Concerning this clonotype: Compared with germline, one end of the junction differs, possibly owing to a read error. The CDR3 sequence is CASSLDGREGTEVFF. CDR3 sequence (DNA): TGTGCCAGCAGTCTAGATGGGAGAGAGGGCACTGAAGTTTTCTTT. V usage is TRBV9 and J usage is TRBJ1-1; D is unresolved. This CDR3 contains 15 residues. Looked up from germline, CDR1 is SGDLS and CDR2 is YYNGEE.

The V and J genes are TRBV11-2 and TRBJ1-6; D is ambiguous. V was trimmed by 0 bases and J by 9 bases, leaving 12 bases between them. From germline, CDR1 is SGHAT and CDR2 FQNNGV. The CDR3 sequence is 15 residues long. CDR3 bases: TGTGCCAGCAGCTTAGAACAGAGCATGGGTTCACCCCTCCACTTT. It yields the protein CASSLEQSMGSPLHF.

The chain has TRBV20-1 and TRBJ2-5, with D perhaps matching TRBD1 (6 bases). This CDR3 contains 15 residues. V lost 4 bases and J lost 5, with 20 bases in between. Per the germline V gene, CDR1 is DFQATT and CDR2 is SNEGSKA (reference sequence). This CDR3 reads CSANEAQGVGETQYF. The DNA for the CDR3 is TGCAGTGCTAACGAAGCACAGGGAGTAGGGGAGACCCAGTACTTC.

The chain couples TRBV24-1 to TRBJ2-5; 7 bases line up with TRBD2. The CDR3 totals 13 residues. Losses at the gene ends were 7 bases for V and 2 bases for J; bases not matched to a gene: 3. Per the germline V gene, CDR1 is KGHDR and CDR2 is SFDVKD. For the CDR3, the DNA is TGTGCCACCAGCCCCGGGGGGCAAGAGACCCAGTACTTC. This codes for CATSPGGQETQYF.